What follows are 20 T cell receptor beta chains derived from one specimen sequenced in a study of blood T cell repertoires in COVID-19. The repertoire was sequenced with immunoSEQ multiplex PCR; TCRdb's copy has only in-frame clones and lacks some. Counted here are fewer than 350,000 clones, approximately 91% occurring once; the ten biggest clones make up roughly 2.1%. Sequencing input: PBMCs or T cells enriched from blood (not recorded which). These receptors were taken from a woman aged 40 to 50 with acute COVID-19.

CDR3 sequence reads: CASTHPGRGDTQYF. CDR3 coding DNA: TGTGCCAGTACCCACCCCGGGAGGGGGGACACGCAGTATTTT. This sequence joins TRBV19 and TRBJ2-3, with 8 bases identical to TRBD2. The trim removed 7 bases at V and 9 bases at J, leaving 12 bases unmatched. The germline CDR1 and CDR2 sequences are LNHDA and SQIVND (reference sequence). The CDR3 is 14 amino acids.

The chain employs TRBV12-3 or TRBV12-4 and TRBJ1-1; D gene uncertain. V was pared by 5 bases and J by 8 bases, with 12 bases between. There are 12 residues in the CDR3. CDR3 loop: CASSRAGGEAFF. The CDR3 region has the DNA TGTGCCAGCAGTCGGGCCGGAGGGGAAGCTTTCTTT.

The chain carries TRBV19 and TRBJ1-1; perhaps TRBD1 as D (6 bases). V was pared by 7 bases and J by 0 bases, with 12 bases between. This CDR3 has 14 residues. Germline assignment: CDR1 LNHDA and CDR2 SQIVND (reference sequence). CDR3 coding DNA: TGTGCCAGTACCCGGACAGACTTGAACACTGAAGCTTTCTTT. Residues: CASTRTDLNTEAFF. The full variable domain, completed using reference TRBV19 and TRBJ1-1, is DGGITQSPKYLFRKEGQNVTLSCEQNLNHDAMYWYRQDPGQGLRLIYYSQIVNDFQKGDIAEGYSVSREKKESFPLTVTSAQKNPTAFYLCASTRTDLNTEAFFGQGTRLTVV.

V and J are TRBV3-1 (or the pseudogene TRBV3-2) and TRBJ2-2, with unresolved D. Trimming took 6 bases from V and 6 from J, leaving 8 bases between them. The V gene's germline CDR1 is LGHDT and CDR2 YNNKEL (reference sequence). This CDR3 has 12 amino acids. This CDR3 is CASRLTSGELFF. In DNA form, the CDR3 reads TGTGCCAGCAGACTAACCTCCGGGGAGCTGTTTTTT.

The rearrangement links TRBV11-3 to TRBJ2-1, with 7 nucleotides matching TRBD2. This CDR3 comprises 13 residues. V shed 5 bases and J 10 bases; nucleotides not matched to a gene: 8. Per the germline V gene, CDR1 is SGHNT and CDR2 is YENEEA. CDR3 nucleotide sequence: TGTGCCAGCAGCCATCCCGGACTAGAAGAGCAGTTCTTC. As protein: CASSHPGLEEQFF.

This rearrangement joins TRBV5-4 to TRBJ2-7; D is unclear. The CDR3 length is 12 residues. V lost 4 bases to trimming and J lost 6 bases, with 11 bases between them. Per the germline V gene, CDR1 is SGHNT and CDR2 is YYREEE (reference sequence). The CDR3 bases are TGTGCCAGCAGCCCCGGTGCCTCCGAGCAGTACTTC. This sequence encodes CASSPGASEQYF.

V usage is TRBV27 and J usage is TRBJ2-3; D is perhaps TRBD1 (7 bases). Germline loops: CDR1 MNHEY, CDR2 SMNVEV (reference sequence). CDR3 size: 15 residues. Trimming took off 4 bases at V and 6 bases at J, with 17 bases between the two ends. The CDR3 sequence is CASSSRGDRPDTQYF. CDR3 nucleotide sequence: TGTGCCAGCAGTTCCAGGGGGGACAGACCGGATACGCAGTATTTT.

The chain joins TRBV28 to TRBJ1-2; a weak D match, TRBD1 (6 bases). Germline CDR1 reads MDHEN; CDR2 reads SYDVKM. There are 12 residues in the CDR3. With 5 bases removed from V and 4 bases from J, the gap between germline ends came to 8 bases. The CDR3 loop reads CASSTGPYGYTF. As DNA, the CDR3 is TGTGCCAGCAGTACAGGGCCCTATGGCTACACCTTC.

This chain uses TRBV6-2 or TRBV6-3 with TRBJ2-1; 8 bases are shared with TRBD2. CDR3 size: 16 residues. Trimming cost V 4 bases and J 4 bases; bases outside gene matches: 9. Germline CDR1 MNHEY, CDR2 SVGEGT. The CDR3 sequence: CASSSLGLAAYNEQFF. CDR3 DNA: TGTGCCAGCAGTTCCCTCGGACTAGCCGCGTACAATGAGCAGTTCTTC.

The chain recombines TRBV3-1 (or the pseudogene TRBV3-2) with TRBJ2-3; 8 nucleotides agree with TRBD2. Trimming took 1 base from V and 5 from J; bases not matched to a gene: 11. Germline-derived CDR1 and CDR2 are LGHDT and YNNKEL (reference sequence). CDR3 length: 17 amino acids. The CDR3 region has the DNA TGTGCCAGCAGCCAAGTAACGGCGGGAGGAAATGGAGATACGCAGTATTTT. Amino acids: CASSQVTAGGNGDTQYF.

The chain uses TRBV5-5 and TRBJ1-4; D unresolved. Between the trimmed V and J ends, which lost 2 bases and 5 bases, there was a span of 13 bases. Germline CDR1 and CDR2: SGHKS and YYEKEE (reference sequence). The CDR3 length is 15 residues. The chain's CDR3 is CASSFGQVSNEKLFF. Here the CDR3 DNA reads TGTGCCAGCAGCTTCGGCCAGGTATCGAATGAAAAACTGTTTTTT.

V gene TRBV14 combines with J gene TRBJ2-7, with D unclear. Trimming took off 4 bases at V and 6 bases at J, with 13 bases between the two ends. The CDR3 totals 13 residues. CDR1 is SGHDN and CDR2 is FVKESK in the germline V gene. CDR3 region: CASSRPASAEQYF. The CDR3 DNA is TGTGCCAGCAGCCGCCCCGCTAGTGCCGAGCAGTACTTC.

V is TRBV27 and J is TRBJ2-1, with D perhaps TRBD2 (6 bases). CDR3 size: 13 residues. The V end was cut by 6 bases, the J end by 8 bases, with 14 bases between. The germline CDR1 and CDR2 sequences are MNHEY and SMNVEV (reference sequence). CDR3 coding DNA: TGTGCCAGCAGGGGGGGACTGGCCGATGAGCAGTTCTTC. Translating gives CASRGGLADEQFF.

The chain has TRBV30 and TRBJ2-6; weak D call: TRBD1 (6 bases). The germline V and J ends were trimmed by 8 bases and 0 bases, with 23 bases remaining between them. The CDR3 runs to 18 residues. The germline CDR1 and CDR2 sequences are GTSNPN and SVGIG (reference sequence). CDR3: CARSVGAVLRSGANVLTF. The CDR3, as DNA: TGTGCCCGCTCAGTGGGGGCAGTATTACGCTCTGGGGCCAACGTCCTGACTTTC. The variable domain in full, with the rest retrieved from reference TRBV30 and TRBJ2-6, is SQTIHQWPATLVQPVGSPLSLECTVEGTSNPNLYWYRQAAGRGLQLLFYSVGIGQISSEVPQNLSASRPQDRQFILSSKKLLLSDSGFYLCARSVGAVLRSGANVLTFGAGSRLTVL.

CDR3 bases: TGTGCTAGTGGTGACAGGCCCAATCAGCCCCAGCATTTT. Translating gives CASGDRPNQPQHF. The chain recombines TRBV12-5 with TRBJ1-5; the D gene is possibly TRBD1 (6 bases). The germline CDR1 and CDR2 sequences are LGHNT and FRNRAP. V lost 5 bases and J 3 bases, leaving 8 bases between the germline ends. The CDR3 loop spans 13 amino acids.

The chain employs TRBV7-9 and TRBJ1-2; no reliable D call. CDR1 is SEHNR and CDR2 is FQNEAQ in the germline V gene (reference sequence). The CDR3 runs to 13 residues. The V and J ends lost 1 base and 8 bases respectively, with 11 bases between them. This chain's CDR3 is CASSLGQPRGYTF. CDR3 nucleotide sequence: TGTGCCAGCAGCTTAGGACAACCCCGGGGCTACACCTTC. The variable domain in full, with the rest retrieved from reference TRBV7-9 and TRBJ1-2, is DTGVSQNPRHKITKRGQNVTFRCDPISEHNRLYWYRQTLGQGPEFLTYFQNEAQLEKSRLLSDRFSAERPKGSFSTLEIQRTEQGDSAMYLCASSLGQPRGYTFGSGTRLTVV.

The chain uses TRBV5-4 and TRBJ1-2; TRBD1 aligns across 7 bases. This CDR3 is built from 15 residues. The germline V gene encodes CDR1 SGHNT and CDR2 YYREEE (reference sequence). V shed 5 bases, J shed 1 base, and the junction held 8 bases outside the gene matches. CDR3 in amino acids: CASRSTDRINYGYTF. In DNA, the CDR3 is TGTGCCAGCAGAAGTACGGACAGGATTAACTATGGCTACACCTTC.

This chain uses TRBV23-1 with TRBJ1-1; 8 bases agree with TRBD1. TRBV23-1 is identified as an open reading frame with a role that is uncertain. The CDR3 consists of 13 residues. With 4 bases clipped from V and 7 bases from J, the junction kept 5 bases outside the gene matches. CDR3 bases: TGCGCCAGCAGTCGTACAGGGGGACGTGAAGCTTTCTTT. It specifies CASSRTGGREAFF.

The gene calls are TRBV5-4 and TRBJ2-7; 12 nucleotides match TRBD2. This CDR3 comprises 14 residues. Germline V CDR1 and CDR2: SGHNT, YYREEE (reference sequence). The J segment lost 7 bases and the V segment lost 0 bases, leaving 2 bases of the junction unmatched. CDR3 sequence: CASSLDGLAGEQYF. CDR3 bases: TGTGCCAGCAGCTTGGATGGACTAGCGGGAGAGCAGTACTTC.

This clone is a singleton in its sample. The same CDR3 can be traced to other DNA sequences in this sample. This rearrangement joins TRBV28 to TRBJ1-4; D unclear. Trimming took off 2 bases at V and 2 bases at J, with 9 bases between the two ends. The CDR3 consists of 15 residues. Germline CDR1 and CDR2: MDHEN and SYDVKM. CDR3 bases: TGTGCCAGCAGTTTAGGCGGAGCGACTAATGAAAAACTGTTTTTT. Translating gives CASSLGGATNEKLFF. The full variable domain, its missing parts supplied by reference TRBV28 and TRBJ1-4, is DVKVTQSSRYLVKRTGEKVFLECVQDMDHENMFWYRQDPGLGLRLIYFSYDVKMKEKGDIPEGYSVSREKKERFSLILESASTNQTSMYLCASSLGGATNEKLFFGSGTQLSVL.